The source of this TCR beta chain is a study of blood T cells in healthy people across ages. Study observations and caveats: PBMCs left unsorted prevented a conclusive naive versus antigen-experienced comparison.

The draw of peripheral blood yielded ten milliliters from each donor. Combining a sample-barcoded 5' primer with a J-beta primer mix, a second PCR ran for about 7 to 11 cycles. From the 5' RACE reads, TCRdb called clonotypes with MiXCR, one entry per CDR3 protein. Of around 990,000 distinct CDR3 sequences in the sample, more than 30% are singletons; the top ten hold roughly 14%. The germline V and J ends were trimmed by 0 bases and 4 bases, with 12 bases remaining between them. Germline-derived CDR1 and CDR2 are DFQATT and SNEGSKA (reference sequence). This CDR3 is 14 amino acids long. With respect to this clonotype: Its antigen is not identified.

The specimen sequenced was blood. The rearrangement links TRBV20-1 to TRBJ1-1; D gene ambiguous. The clonotype originates from a man in his late teens or twenties in good health. CDR3 sequence: CSARDPGRFTEAFF. As DNA, the CDR3 is TGCAGTGCTAGAGATCCGGGCAGATTCACTGAAGCTTTCTTT.